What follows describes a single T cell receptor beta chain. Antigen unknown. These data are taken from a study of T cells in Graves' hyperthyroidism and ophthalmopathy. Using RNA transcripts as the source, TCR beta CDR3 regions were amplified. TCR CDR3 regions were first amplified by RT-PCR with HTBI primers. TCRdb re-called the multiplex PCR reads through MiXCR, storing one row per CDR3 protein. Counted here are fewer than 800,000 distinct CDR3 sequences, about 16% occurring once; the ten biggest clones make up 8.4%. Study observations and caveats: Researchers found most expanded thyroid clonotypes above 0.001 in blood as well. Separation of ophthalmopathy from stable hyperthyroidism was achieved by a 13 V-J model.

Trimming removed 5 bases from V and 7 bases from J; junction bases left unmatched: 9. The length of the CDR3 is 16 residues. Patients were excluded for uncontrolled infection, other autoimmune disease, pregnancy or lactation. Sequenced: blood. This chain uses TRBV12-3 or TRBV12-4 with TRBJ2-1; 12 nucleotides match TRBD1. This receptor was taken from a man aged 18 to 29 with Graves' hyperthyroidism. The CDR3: CASSRSGTGGENEQFF. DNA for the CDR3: TGTGCCAGCAGTCGCTCCGGGACAGGGGGCGAAAATGAGCAGTTCTTC.